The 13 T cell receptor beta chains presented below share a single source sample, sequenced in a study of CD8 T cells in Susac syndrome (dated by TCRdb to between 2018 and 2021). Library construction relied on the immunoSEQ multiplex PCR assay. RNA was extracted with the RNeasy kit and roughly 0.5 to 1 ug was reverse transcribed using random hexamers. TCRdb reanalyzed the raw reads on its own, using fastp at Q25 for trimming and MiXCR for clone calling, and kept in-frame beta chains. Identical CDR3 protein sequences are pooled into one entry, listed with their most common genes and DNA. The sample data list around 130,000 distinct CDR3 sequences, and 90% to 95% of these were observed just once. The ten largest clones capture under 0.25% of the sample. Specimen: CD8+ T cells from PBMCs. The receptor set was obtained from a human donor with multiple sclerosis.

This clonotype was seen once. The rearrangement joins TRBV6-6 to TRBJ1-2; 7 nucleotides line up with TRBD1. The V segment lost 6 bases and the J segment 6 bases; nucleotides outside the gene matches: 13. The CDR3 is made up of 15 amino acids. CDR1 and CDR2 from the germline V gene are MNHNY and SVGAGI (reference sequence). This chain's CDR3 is CASSPGGWTVNGYTF. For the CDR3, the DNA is TGTGCCAGCAGCCCAGGGGGTTGGACAGTAAATGGCTACACCTTC.

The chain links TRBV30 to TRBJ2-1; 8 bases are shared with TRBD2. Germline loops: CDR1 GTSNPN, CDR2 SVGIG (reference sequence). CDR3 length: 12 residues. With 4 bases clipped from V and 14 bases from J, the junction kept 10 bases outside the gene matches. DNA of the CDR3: TGTGCCTGGACCGGGGGGGCGGGAGATAAGTTCTTC. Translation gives CAWTGGAGDKFF.

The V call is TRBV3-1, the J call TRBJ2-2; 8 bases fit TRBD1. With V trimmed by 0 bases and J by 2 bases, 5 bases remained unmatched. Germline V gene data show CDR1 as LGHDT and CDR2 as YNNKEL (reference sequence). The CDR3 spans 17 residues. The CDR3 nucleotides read TGTGCCAGCAGCCAAGATTTAGGACAGGGAAACACCGGGGAGCTGTTTTTT. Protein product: CASSQDLGQGNTGELFF.

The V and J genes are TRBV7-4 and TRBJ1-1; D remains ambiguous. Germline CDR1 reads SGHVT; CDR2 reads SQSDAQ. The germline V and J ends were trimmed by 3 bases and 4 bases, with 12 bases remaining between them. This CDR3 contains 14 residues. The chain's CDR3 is CASSLIPYGTEAFF. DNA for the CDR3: TGTGCCAGCAGCTTGATCCCATATGGCACTGAAGCTTTCTTT.

CDR3 coding DNA: TGTGCCTGTGGGGCTAGCGGGAGTGGGTCCTACAATGAGCAGTTCTTC. It specifies CACGASGSGSYNEQFF. The chain links TRBV30 to TRBJ2-1, with 10 bases lining up with TRBD2. This CDR3 contains 16 residues. Trimming took 6 bases from V and 1 from J; bases not matched to a gene: 9. Germline V gene data show CDR1 as GTSNPN and CDR2 as SVGIG (reference sequence).

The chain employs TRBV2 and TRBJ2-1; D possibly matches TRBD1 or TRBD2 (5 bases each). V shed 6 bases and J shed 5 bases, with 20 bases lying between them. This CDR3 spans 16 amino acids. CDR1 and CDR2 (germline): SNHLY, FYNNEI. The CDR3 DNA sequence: TGTGCCAGCAGAAAAGAGCCCGGGACGGAGAACAATGAGCAGTTCTTC. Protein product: CASRKEPGTENNEQFF.

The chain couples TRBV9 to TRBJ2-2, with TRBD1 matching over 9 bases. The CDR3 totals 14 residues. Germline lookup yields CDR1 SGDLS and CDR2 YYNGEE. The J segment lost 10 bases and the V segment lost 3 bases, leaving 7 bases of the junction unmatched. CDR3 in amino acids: CASSAGTGQPELFF. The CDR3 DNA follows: TGTGCCAGCAGCGCAGGGACAGGGCAGCCGGAGCTGTTTTTT.

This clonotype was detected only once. The CDR3 DNA is TGTGCCAGTAGTTCCAGCAAAAACAATGAGCAGTTCTTC. Translating it yields CASSSSKNNEQFF. The chain has TRBV19 and TRBJ2-1; D gene unclear. Germline V gene data show CDR1 as LNHDA and CDR2 as SQIVND (reference sequence). V was clipped by 5 bases and J by 5 bases, with 10 bases between them. The CDR3 has 13 residues.

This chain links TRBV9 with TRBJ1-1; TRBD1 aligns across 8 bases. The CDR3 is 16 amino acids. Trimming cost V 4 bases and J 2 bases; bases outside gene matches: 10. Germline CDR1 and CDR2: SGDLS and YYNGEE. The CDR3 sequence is CASSLGPQGDNTEAFF. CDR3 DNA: TGTGCCAGCAGCCTTGGCCCACAGGGGGATAACACTGAAGCTTTCTTT.

Here the CDR3 reads CASSRPDHYGYTF. The DNA of the CDR3 is TGCGCCAGCAGCCGCCCCGACCACTATGGCTACACCTTC. The V gene is TRBV4-3, the J gene TRBJ1-2, with D uncertain. V was pared by 4 bases and J by 3 bases, with 9 bases between. CDR1 is LGHNA and CDR2 is YSLEER in the germline V gene. The CDR3 loop spans 13 amino acids.

CDR3 DNA sequence: TGTGCCAGCAGTCCCCTCTGGGGGTTGAGTGAGCAGTTCTTC. It specifies CASSPLWGLSEQFF. This sequence joins TRBV12-3 or TRBV12-4 and TRBJ2-1, with D possibly called TRBD1 or TRBD2 (5 bases each). The CDR3 spans 14 residues. V was shortened by 5 bases and J by 9 bases, with 17 bases between the two germline ends.

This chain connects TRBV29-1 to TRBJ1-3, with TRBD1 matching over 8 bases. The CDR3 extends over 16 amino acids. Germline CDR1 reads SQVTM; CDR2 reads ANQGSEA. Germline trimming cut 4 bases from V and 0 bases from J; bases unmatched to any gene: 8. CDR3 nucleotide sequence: TGCAGCGTTGCCGCGGAAGGGACAGGCTCTGGAAACACCATATATTTT. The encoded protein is CSVAAEGTGSGNTIYF.

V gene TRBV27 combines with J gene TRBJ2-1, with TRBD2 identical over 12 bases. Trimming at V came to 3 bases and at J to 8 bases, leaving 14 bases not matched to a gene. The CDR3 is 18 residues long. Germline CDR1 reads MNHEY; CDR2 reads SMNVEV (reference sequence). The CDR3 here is CASSLLAGGPVPEYEQFF. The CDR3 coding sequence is TGTGCCAGCAGTTTGCTAGCGGGAGGGCCTGTCCCCGAATATGAGCAGTTCTTC.